This TCR beta chain was identified during a study of cytomegalovirus exposure and HLA in healthy donors. CDR1 is MDHEN, CDR2 SYDVKM, per germline. V lost 3 bases, J lost 8 bases, and 10 bases lay in between. This CDR3 region has 12 residues. The PCR used 60 Vbeta and 13 Jbeta primers. The protocol was immunoSEQ multiplex PCR, while the TCRdb copy is restricted to in-frame clones and leaves out a portion. The sample contains roughly 150,000 clones, 76% of which appear only once. In its sample, this clone was seen once. The chain joins TRBV28 to TRBJ1-2; no clear D. This TCR was sampled from a male donor in good health and CMV-seronegative. Sequenced sample: PBMCs. The CDR3 here is CASSFSRRGYTF. The CDR3 region has the DNA TGTGCCAGCAGTTTCTCCCGTCGGGGCTACACCTTC.